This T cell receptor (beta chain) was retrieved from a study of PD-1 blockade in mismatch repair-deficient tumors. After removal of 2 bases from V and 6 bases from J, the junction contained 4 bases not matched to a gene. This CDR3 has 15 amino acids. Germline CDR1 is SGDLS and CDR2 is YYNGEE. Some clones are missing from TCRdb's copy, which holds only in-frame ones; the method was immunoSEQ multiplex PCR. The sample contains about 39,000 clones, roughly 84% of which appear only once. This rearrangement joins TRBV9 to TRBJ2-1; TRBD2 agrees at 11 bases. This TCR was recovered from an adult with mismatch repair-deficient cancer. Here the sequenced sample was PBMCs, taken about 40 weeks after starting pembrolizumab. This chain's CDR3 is CASSVTSGEFNEQFF. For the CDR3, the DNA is TGTGCCAGCAGCGTGACTAGCGGGGAATTCAATGAGCAGTTCTTC.